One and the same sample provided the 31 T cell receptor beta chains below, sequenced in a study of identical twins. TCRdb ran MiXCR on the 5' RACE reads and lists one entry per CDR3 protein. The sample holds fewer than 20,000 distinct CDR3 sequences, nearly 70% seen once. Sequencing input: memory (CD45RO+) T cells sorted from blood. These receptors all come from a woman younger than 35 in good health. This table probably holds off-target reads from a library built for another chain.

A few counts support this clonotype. CDR3 loop: CATSDPGTVSYEQYF. CDR3 nucleotide sequence: TGTGCCACCAGTGACCCCGGGACTGTATCCTACGAGCAGTACTTC. The chain recombines TRBV24-1 with TRBJ2-7; TRBD2 might be the D (6 bases). This CDR3 comprises 15 residues. The germline CDR1 and CDR2 sequences are KGHDR and SFDVKD. The V and J ends lost 4 bases and 1 base respectively, with 13 bases between them.

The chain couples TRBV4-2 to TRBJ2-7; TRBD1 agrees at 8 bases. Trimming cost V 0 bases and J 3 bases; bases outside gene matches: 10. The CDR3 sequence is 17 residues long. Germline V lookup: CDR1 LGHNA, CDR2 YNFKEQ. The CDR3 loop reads CASSQERGAGGFYEQYF. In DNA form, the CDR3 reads TGTGCCAGCAGCCAAGAGAGAGGGGCAGGGGGCTTCTACGAGCAGTACTTC.

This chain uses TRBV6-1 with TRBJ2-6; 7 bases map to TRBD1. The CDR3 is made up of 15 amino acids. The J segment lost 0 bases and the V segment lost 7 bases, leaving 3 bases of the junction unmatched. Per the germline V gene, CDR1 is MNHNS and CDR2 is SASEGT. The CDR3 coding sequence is TGTGCCAGCACGGGACAGCTCTCTGGGGCCAACGTCCTGACTTTC. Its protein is CASTGQLSGANVLTF.

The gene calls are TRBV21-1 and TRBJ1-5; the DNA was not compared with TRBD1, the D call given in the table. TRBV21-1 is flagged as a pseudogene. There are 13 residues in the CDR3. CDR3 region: CASSKRERAAQHF. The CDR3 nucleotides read TGTGCCAGCAGCAAGAGAGAAAGGGCGGCCCAGCATTTT.

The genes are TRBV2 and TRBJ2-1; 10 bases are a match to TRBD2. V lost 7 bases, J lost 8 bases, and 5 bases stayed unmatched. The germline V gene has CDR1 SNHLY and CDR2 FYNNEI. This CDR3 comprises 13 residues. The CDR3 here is CASKREGRDEQFF. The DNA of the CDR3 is TGTGCCAGCAAGCGGGAGGGCCGTGATGAGCAGTTCTTC.

This chain's CDR3 is CAITGTGGDDEQFF. The CDR3 DNA is TGTGCCATCACCGGGACAGGGGGCGACGATGAGCAGTTCTTC. The rearrangement joins TRBV10-3 to TRBJ2-1, with TRBD1 identical over 12 bases. After removal of 7 bases from V and 8 bases from J, the junction contained 6 bases not matched to a gene. The CDR3 runs 14 residues. Germline values: CDR1 ENHRY, CDR2 SYGVKD.

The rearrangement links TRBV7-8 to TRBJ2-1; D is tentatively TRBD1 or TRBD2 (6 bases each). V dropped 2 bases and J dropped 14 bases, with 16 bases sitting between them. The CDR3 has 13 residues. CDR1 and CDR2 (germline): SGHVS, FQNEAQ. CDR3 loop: CASSLTSGAKEFF. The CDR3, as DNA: TGTGCCAGCAGCTTAACCTCGGGGGCAAAAGAGTTCTTC.

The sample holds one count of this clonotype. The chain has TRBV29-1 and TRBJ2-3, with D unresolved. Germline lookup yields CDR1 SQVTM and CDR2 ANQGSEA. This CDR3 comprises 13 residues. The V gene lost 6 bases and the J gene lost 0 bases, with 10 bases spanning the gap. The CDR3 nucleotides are TGCAGCGTCAAAAGCTCTAGCACAGATACGCAGTATTTT. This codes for CSVKSSSTDTQYF.

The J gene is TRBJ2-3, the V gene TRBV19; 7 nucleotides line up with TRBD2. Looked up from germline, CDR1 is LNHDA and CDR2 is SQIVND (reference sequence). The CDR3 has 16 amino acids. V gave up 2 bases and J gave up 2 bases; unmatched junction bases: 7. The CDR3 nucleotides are TGTGCCAGTAGTATACTGGGCGGGAGACCCACAGATACGCAGTATTTT. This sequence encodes CASSILGGRPTDTQYF.

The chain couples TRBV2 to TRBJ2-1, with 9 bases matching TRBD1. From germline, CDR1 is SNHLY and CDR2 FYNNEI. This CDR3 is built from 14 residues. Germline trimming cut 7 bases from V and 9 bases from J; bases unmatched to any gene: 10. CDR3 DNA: TGTGCCAGCAAGTTTAGGCAGGGACAGGGTGAGCAGTTCTTC. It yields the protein CASKFRQGQGEQFF.

The CDR3 region is CASSTGQTQQALHF. CDR3 coding DNA: TGCGCCAGCAGCACCGGACAGACCCAACAAGCCCTCCACTTT. J is TRBJ1-6 and V is TRBV5-1; D may be TRBD1 (6 bases). The CDR3 runs 14 residues. Trimming cost V 4 bases and J 14 bases, with 19 bases left between them. Germline loops: CDR1 SGHRS, CDR2 YFSETQ.

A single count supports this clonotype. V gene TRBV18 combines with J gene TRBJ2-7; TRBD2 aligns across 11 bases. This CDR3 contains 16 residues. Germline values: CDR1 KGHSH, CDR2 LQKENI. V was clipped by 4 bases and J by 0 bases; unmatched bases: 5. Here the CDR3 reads CASSRLTSGSSYEQYF. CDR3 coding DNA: TGTGCCAGCTCACGCCTAACTAGCGGGAGCTCCTACGAGCAGTACTTC.

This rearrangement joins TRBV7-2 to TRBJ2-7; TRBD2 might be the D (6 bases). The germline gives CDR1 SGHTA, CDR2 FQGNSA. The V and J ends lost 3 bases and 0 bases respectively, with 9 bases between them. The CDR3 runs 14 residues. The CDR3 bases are TGTGCCAGCAGCTTCCGGACTAACTCCTACGAGCAGTACTTC. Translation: CASSFRTNSYEQYF.

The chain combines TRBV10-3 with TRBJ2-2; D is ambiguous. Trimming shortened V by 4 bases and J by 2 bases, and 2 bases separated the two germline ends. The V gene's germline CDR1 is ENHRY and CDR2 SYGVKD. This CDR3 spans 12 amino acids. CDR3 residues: CAISGNTGELFF. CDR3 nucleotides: TGTGCCATCAGTGGCAACACCGGGGAGCTGTTTTTT.

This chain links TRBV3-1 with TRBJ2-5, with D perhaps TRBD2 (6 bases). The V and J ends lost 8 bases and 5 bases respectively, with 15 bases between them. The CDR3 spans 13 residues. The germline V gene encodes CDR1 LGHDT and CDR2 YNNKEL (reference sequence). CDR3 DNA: TGTGCCAGCCGGTGGCGAGGGAGGGAGACCCAGTACTTC. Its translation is CASRWRGRETQYF.

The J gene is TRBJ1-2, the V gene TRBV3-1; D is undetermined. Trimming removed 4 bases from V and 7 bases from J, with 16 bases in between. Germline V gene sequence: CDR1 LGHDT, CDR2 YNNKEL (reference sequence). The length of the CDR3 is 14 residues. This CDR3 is CASSPATGLSGYTF. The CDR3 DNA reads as TGTGCCAGCAGCCCGGCGACGGGTCTCTCTGGCTACACCTTC.

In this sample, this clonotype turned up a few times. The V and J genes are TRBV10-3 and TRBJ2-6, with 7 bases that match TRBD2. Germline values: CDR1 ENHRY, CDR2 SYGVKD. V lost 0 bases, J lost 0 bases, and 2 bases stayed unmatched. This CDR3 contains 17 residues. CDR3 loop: CAISESRGNSGANVLTF. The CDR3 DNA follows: TGTGCCATCAGTGAGTCGCGGGGGAACTCTGGGGCCAACGTCCTGACTTTC.

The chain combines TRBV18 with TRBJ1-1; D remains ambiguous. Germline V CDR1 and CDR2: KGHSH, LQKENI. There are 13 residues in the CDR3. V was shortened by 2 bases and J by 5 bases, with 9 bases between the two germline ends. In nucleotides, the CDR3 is TGTGCCAGCTCACCAAAGGGTGGGACTGAAGCTTTCTTT. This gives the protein CASSPKGGTEAFF.

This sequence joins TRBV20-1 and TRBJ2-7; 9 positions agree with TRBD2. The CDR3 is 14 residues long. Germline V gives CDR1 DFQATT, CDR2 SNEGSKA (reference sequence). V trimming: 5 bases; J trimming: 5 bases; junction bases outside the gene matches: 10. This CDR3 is CSASLAGLAHEQYF. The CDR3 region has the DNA TGCAGTGCTTCCCTCGCCGGACTAGCGCACGAGCAGTACTTC.

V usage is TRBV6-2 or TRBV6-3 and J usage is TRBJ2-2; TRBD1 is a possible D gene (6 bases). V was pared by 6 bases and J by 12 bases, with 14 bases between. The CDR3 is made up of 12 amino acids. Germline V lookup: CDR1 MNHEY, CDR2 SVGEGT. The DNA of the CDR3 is TGTGCCAGCAGCCCGACCGGGACACAGCTGTTTTTT. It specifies CASSPTGTQLFF.

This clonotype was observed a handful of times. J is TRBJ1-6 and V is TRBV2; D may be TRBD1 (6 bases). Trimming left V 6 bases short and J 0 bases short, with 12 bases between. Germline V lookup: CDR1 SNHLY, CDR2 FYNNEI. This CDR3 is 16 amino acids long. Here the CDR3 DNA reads TGTGCCAGCAGAAGACAGGTCAGCTCCTATAATTCACCCCTCCACTTT. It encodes CASRRQVSSYNSPLHF.

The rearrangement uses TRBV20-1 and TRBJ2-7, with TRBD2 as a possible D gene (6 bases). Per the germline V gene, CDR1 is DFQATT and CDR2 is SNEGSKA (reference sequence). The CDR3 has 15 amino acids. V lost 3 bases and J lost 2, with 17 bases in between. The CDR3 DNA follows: TGCAGTGCTAGTGCACTAGCTCGGGATACCTACGAGCAGTACTTC. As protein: CSASALARDTYEQYF.

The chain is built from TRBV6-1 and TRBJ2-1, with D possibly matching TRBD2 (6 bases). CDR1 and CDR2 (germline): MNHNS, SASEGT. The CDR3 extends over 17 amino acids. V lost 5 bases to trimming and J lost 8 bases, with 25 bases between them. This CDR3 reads CASSKNLAPQSGYEQFF. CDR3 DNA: TGTGCCAGCAGTAAAAATCTAGCGCCCCAGAGCGGGTATGAGCAGTTCTTC.

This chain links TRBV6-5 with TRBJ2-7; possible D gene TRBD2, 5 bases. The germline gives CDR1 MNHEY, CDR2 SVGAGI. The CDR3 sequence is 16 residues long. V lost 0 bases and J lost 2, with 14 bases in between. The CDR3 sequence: CASSYSTMAGTYEQYF. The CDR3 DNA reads TGTGCCAGCAGTTACTCGACTATGGCAGGCACCTACGAGCAGTACTTC.

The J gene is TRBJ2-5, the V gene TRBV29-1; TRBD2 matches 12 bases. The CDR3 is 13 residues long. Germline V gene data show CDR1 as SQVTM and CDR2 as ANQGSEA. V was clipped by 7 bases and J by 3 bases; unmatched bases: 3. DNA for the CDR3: TGCAGCGACCGACTAGCGGGAGAAGAGACCCAGTACTTC. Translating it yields CSDRLAGEETQYF.

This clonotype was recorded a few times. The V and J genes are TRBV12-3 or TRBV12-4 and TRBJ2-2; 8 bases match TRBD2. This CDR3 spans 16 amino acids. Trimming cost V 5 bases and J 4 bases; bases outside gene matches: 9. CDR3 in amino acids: CASSPQRELGTGELFF. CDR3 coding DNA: TGTGCCAGCAGTCCCCAGCGGGAGCTCGGCACCGGGGAGCTGTTTTTT.

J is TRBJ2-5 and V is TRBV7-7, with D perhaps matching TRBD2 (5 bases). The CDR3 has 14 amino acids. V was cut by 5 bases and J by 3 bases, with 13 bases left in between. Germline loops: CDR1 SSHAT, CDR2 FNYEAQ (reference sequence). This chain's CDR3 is CASSPTGLKETQYF. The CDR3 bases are TGTGCCAGCAGCCCGACCGGACTGAAAGAGACCCAGTACTTC.

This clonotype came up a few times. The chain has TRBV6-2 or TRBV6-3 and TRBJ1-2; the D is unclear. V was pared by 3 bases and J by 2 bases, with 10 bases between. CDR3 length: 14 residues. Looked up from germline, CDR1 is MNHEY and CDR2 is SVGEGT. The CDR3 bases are TGTGCCAGCAGTTATTCAGGATGGAACTATGGCTACACCTTC. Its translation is CASSYSGWNYGYTF.

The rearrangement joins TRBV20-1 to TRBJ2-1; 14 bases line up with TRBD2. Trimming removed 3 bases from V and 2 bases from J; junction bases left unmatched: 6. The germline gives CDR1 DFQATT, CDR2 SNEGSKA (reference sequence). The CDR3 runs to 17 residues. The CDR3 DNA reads TGCAGTGCTAGGTACCCGGGACTAGCGGGAGCCTACAATGAGCAGTTCTTC. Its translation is CSARYPGLAGAYNEQFF.

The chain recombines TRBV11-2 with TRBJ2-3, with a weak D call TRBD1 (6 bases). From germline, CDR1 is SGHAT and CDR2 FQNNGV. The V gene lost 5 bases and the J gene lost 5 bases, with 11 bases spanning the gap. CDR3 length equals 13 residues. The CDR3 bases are TGTGCCAGCAGCCCCCCACAGGGAGATACGCAGTATTTT. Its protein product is CASSPPQGDTQYF.

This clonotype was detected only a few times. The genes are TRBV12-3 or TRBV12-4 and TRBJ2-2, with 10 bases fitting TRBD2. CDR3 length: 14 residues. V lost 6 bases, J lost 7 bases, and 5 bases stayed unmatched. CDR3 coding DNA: TGTGCCAGCAGACTGGGACTAGCGTTCGGGGAGCTGTTTTTT. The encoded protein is CASRLGLAFGELFF.